One sample yielded the 7 T cell receptor beta chains listed below, sequenced in a study of cytomegalovirus exposure and HLA in healthy donors. It was with 60 Vbeta and 13 Jbeta primers that the PCR ran. Here immunoSEQ multiplex PCR was the method, and the copy in TCRdb shows in-frame clones only, minus some. The table records under 200,000 clones, about four fifths of them present only once. The sequenced sample consisted of PBMCs. The receptor source for this set is a woman between 50 and 59 years old in good health and CMV-seronegative.

CDR3 nucleotide sequence: TGTGCCAGCAGCCCCCGTGGCACGGGTTCACCCCTCCACTTT. This gives the protein CASSPRGTGSPLHF. The V and J genes are TRBV7-2 and TRBJ1-6; D is ambiguous. The CDR3 spans 14 residues. The V end was cut by 5 bases, the J end by 9 bases, with 14 bases between. Germline V gives CDR1 SGHTA, CDR2 FQGNSA.

This clone was observed a handful of times. The chain links TRBV5-6 to TRBJ1-5, with TRBD1 matching 7 bases. This CDR3 has 15 amino acids. V dropped 0 bases and J dropped 2; count of bases not matched to a gene: 2. The germline gives CDR1 SGHDT, CDR2 YYEEEE. CDR3 nucleotides: TGTGCCAGCAGCTTGGGAGACAGGGGCAATCAGCCCCAGCATTTT. The encoded protein is CASSLGDRGNQPQHF.

J is TRBJ2-2 and V is TRBV18, with a weak D call TRBD2 (6 bases). The CDR3 totals 14 residues. In germline, CDR1 is KGHSH, CDR2 LQKENI. The V end lost 0 bases, the J end lost 4 bases, and 6 bases lay between the germline ends. CDR3 DNA: TGTGCCAGCTCACCACCGGAGGGCACCGGGGAGCTGTTTTTT. Residues: CASSPPEGTGELFF.

This clone has just a few counts. The chain recombines TRBV14 with TRBJ2-5, with D tentatively TRBD2 (6 bases). Germline CDR1 SGHDN, CDR2 FVKESK. The CDR3 is 14 residues long. V lost 3 bases and J 7 bases, leaving 15 bases between the germline ends. CDR3 sequence: CASSHRATGGTQYF. CDR3 nucleotide sequence: TGTGCCAGCAGCCACCGGGCCACCGGGGGGACCCAGTACTTC.

The rearrangement joins TRBV6-1 to TRBJ2-5, with D unclear. This CDR3 region has 12 residues. Germline values: CDR1 MNHNS, CDR2 SASEGT. The V end lost 10 bases, the J end lost 4 bases, and 13 bases lay between the germline ends. The CDR3 region has the DNA TGTGCCACCTCGCAGGTAGGAGAGACCCAGTACTTC. Protein product: CATSQVGETQYF.

The chain joins TRBV4-1 to TRBJ1-5; D not resolved. The germline CDR1 and CDR2 sequences are MGHRA and YSYEKL. This CDR3 is 12 amino acids long. Trimming removed 1 base at V and 9 bases at J, with 7 bases between. The CDR3 sequence is CASSQVGGPQHF. The CDR3 DNA follows: TGCGCCAGCAGCCAAGTAGGAGGGCCCCAGCATTTT.

This clone has a single count. The chain is built from TRBV10-3 and TRBJ1-4, with D perhaps TRBD1 (5 bases). Germline loops: CDR1 ENHRY, CDR2 SYGVKD. V gave up 6 bases and J gave up 5 bases, with 13 bases separating them. The CDR3 totals 14 residues. CDR3 amino acids: CAISGQGWNEKLFF. For the CDR3, the DNA is TGTGCCATCAGCGGTCAGGGATGGAATGAAAAACTGTTTTTT.